Each of the 9 T cell receptor beta chains below was sequenced from the same sample in a study of cytomegalovirus exposure and HLA in healthy donors. Primers: 60 Vbeta forward and 13 Jbeta reverse. TCRdb's copy holds only in-frame clones and misses some; the assay was immunoSEQ multiplex PCR. The table lists about 150,000 clones, with under 2% in the top ten. The sequenced sample consisted of PBMCs. These receptors were collected from a woman aged 45 to 65 in good health and CMV-seronegative.

This sequence joins TRBV10-3 and TRBJ2-7, with 13 bases matching TRBD2. Germline V gives CDR1 ENHRY, CDR2 SYGVKD. The V and J ends lost 7 bases and 3 bases, in that order; junction bases with no gene match: 6. The CDR3 totals 15 residues. For the CDR3, the DNA is TGTGCCATCACCGGGACTAGCGGGGCTAACTACGAGCAGTACTTC. It is translated as CAITGTSGANYEQYF.

This chain links TRBV16 with TRBJ1-1; 7 bases fit TRBD1. The length of the CDR3 is 17 residues. Germline CDR1 KGHSY, CDR2 FQNENV. The trim removed 0 bases at V and 4 bases at J, leaving 11 bases unmatched. This chain's CDR3 is CASSQSIGGTTTTEAFF. The CDR3 DNA is TGTGCCAGCAGCCAATCTATAGGGGGCACGACCACCACTGAAGCTTTCTTT.

The rearrangement links TRBV15 to TRBJ2-7; unclear D gene. The germline V gene has CDR1 LNHNV and CDR2 YYDKDF (reference sequence). CDR3 length equals 14 residues. Trimming pared 0 bases from V and 3 bases from J, leaving 9 bases between. The CDR3 loop reads CATSREQMSYEQYF. CDR3 nucleotide sequence: TGTGCCACCAGCAGAGAACAGATGAGCTACGAGCAGTACTTC. The variable domain in full, with the rest retrieved from reference TRBV15 and TRBJ2-7, is DAMVIQNPRYQVTQFGKPVTLSCSQTLNHNVMYWYQQKSSQAPKLLFHYYDKDFNNEADTPDNFQSRRPNTSFCFLDIRSPGLGDTAMYLCATSREQMSYEQYFGPGTRLTVT.

V and J are TRBV30 and TRBJ2-2; TRBD1 matches at 10 bases. The germline V gene encodes CDR1 GTSNPN and CDR2 SVGIG (reference sequence). V was pared by 7 bases and J by 6 bases, with 20 bases of the junction left unmatched. The CDR3 is made up of 18 amino acids. The CDR3 loop reads CASSGSRDRGLLAGELFF. In nucleotides, the CDR3 is TGTGCCTCGAGCGGGTCCCGGGACAGGGGACTGCTGGCCGGGGAGCTGTTTTTT.

The chain employs TRBV10-3 and TRBJ2-5; 9 nucleotides line up with TRBD1. Looked up from germline, CDR1 is ENHRY and CDR2 is SYGVKD. This CDR3 region has 14 residues. V was pared by 9 bases and J by 3 bases, with 8 bases of the junction left unmatched. The CDR3 spells CAIKRDRDKETQYF. The DNA for the CDR3 is TGTGCCATTAAACGGGACAGGGATAAAGAGACCCAGTACTTC.

The chain uses TRBV29-1 and TRBJ2-1, with 10 bases lining up with TRBD2. Per the germline V gene, CDR1 is SQVTM and CDR2 is ANQGSEA. The V gene end was trimmed by 7 bases and the J gene end by 4 bases; junction bases not matched to a gene: 7. This CDR3 has 14 residues. Here the CDR3 reads CSAAPGLAYNEQFF. Here the CDR3 DNA reads TGCAGCGCTGCTCCGGGACTAGCGTACAATGAGCAGTTCTTC.

Details on this clone: The junction shows a germline mismatch at one end, possibly a read error. The sample holds other DNA sequences that translate to the same CDR3. CDR3 in amino acids: CASSQVGTGDQPQHF. In nucleotides, the CDR3 is TGTGCCAGCAGCCAAGTCGGGACAGGGGACCAGCCCCAGCACTTT. The gene calls are TRBV4-2 and TRBJ1-5, with 10 positions matching TRBD1. The germline V gene encodes CDR1 LGHNA and CDR2 YNFKEQ. This CDR3 has 15 amino acids.

The V gene is TRBV7-9, the J gene TRBJ1-5; tentative D call: TRBD1 (5 bases). This CDR3 has 13 residues. Germline CDR1 reads SEHNR; CDR2 reads FQNEAQ (reference sequence). Between the trimmed V and J ends, which lost 6 bases and 9 bases, there was a span of 15 bases. CDR3 residues: CASRGGDGGPQHF. CDR3 nucleotide sequence: TGTGCCAGCAGGGGAGGGGACGGCGGGCCCCAGCATTTT.

The chain uses TRBV2 and TRBJ2-5, with TRBD2 as a possible D gene (6 bases). The CDR3 sequence is 15 residues long. Germline CDR1 and CDR2: SNHLY and FYNNEI. V lost 2 bases and J 5 bases, leaving 15 bases between the germline ends. The CDR3 coding sequence is TGTGCCAGCAGTGAATTCGGGGGAGTGGGTGAGACCCAGTACTTC. Protein product: CASSEFGGVGETQYF.